The 26 T cell receptor beta chains below come from one sample, sequenced in a study of vaccination effects on CD4 cells after COVID-19. No cognate antigen is known for these TCRs. Sequenced by immunoSEQ multiplex PCR; TCRdb stores in-frame clones only, minus some. The sample lists under 30,000 clones, more than 70% occurring once. In the ViraFEST assay, antigen-specific CD4+ clonotypes were identified by expansion after peptide-pool stimulation. It was after roughly ten days of culture that CD4+ T cells were isolated. Each vaccine recipient was nucleocapsid antibody negative and had no prior SARS-CoV-2 infection. This material consisted of CD4+ T cells from PBMCs cultured with HCoV-NL63 spike peptides, taken before COVID-19 vaccination. These receptors were taken from a human donor who received a COVID-19 vaccine.

The V call is TRBV7-9, the J call TRBJ2-7; TRBD1 aligns across 11 bases. J was trimmed by 4 bases and V by 5 bases; bases with no gene match: 4. The CDR3 consists of 14 residues. Germline values: CDR1 SEHNR, CDR2 FQNEAQ (reference sequence). The CDR3 coding sequence is TGTGCCAGCAGCCTCCGGGACAGGGGGTACGAGCAGTACTTC. Translated, it gives CASSLRDRGYEQYF. The full variable domain, its missing parts supplied by reference TRBV7-9 and TRBJ2-7, is DTGVSQNPRHKITKRGQNVTFRCDPISEHNRLYWYRQTLGQGPEFLTYFQNEAQLEKSRLLSDRFSAERPKGSFSTLEIQRTEQGDSAMYLCASSLRDRGYEQYFGPGTRLTVT.

The chain recombines TRBV11-3 with TRBJ2-3; the match to TRBD1 covers 8 bases. Trimming took 5 bases from V and 6 from J; bases not matched to a gene: 13. CDR1 and CDR2 (germline): SGHNT, YENEEA. The CDR3 sequence is 16 residues long. The CDR3 nucleotides are TGTGCCAGCAGCGGGGGTTCAGGGGGCCTCGCCGATACGCAGTATTTT. Protein sequence: CASSGGSGGLADTQYF. The whole variable domain, filled in from reference TRBV11-3 and TRBJ2-3, reads EAGVVQSPRYKIIEKKQPVAFWCNPISGHNTLYWYLQNLGQGPELLIRYENEEAVDDSQLPKDRFSAERLKGVDSTLKIQPAELGDSAVYLCASSGGSGGLADTQYFGPGTRLTVL.

The V and J genes are TRBV7-8 and TRBJ2-3; 14 bases fit TRBD2. CDR1 is SGHVS, CDR2 FQNEAQ, per germline. The V gene end was trimmed by 4 bases and the J gene end by 4 bases; junction bases not matched to a gene: 16. The CDR3 loop spans 20 amino acids. The CDR3: CASSWKGLTSGRAVADTQYF. The CDR3 DNA follows: TGTGCCAGCAGCTGGAAAGGGTTGACTAGCGGGAGGGCCGTCGCAGATACGCAGTATTTT. Drawing the rest from reference TRBV7-8 and TRBJ2-3, the complete variable domain is GAGVSQSPRYKVAKRGQDVALRCDPISGHVSLFWYQQALGQGPEFLTYFQNEAQLDKSGLPSDRFFAERPEGSVSTLKIQRTQQEDSAVYLCASSWKGLTSGRAVADTQYFGPGTRLTVL.

The chain couples TRBV6-5 to TRBJ1-2; 8 nucleotides agree with TRBD1. Germline values: CDR1 MNHEY, CDR2 SVGAGI. Trimming removed 7 bases from V and 7 bases from J; junction bases left unmatched: 11. The CDR3 is 14 amino acids. The CDR3 loop reads CASMSPGGAFGYTF. CDR3 DNA sequence: TGTGCCAGCATGAGTCCAGGGGGCGCCTTTGGCTACACCTTC.

This clone was observed a few times. V usage is TRBV7-2 and J usage is TRBJ2-3; D perhaps matches TRBD2 (5 bases). CDR3 length: 15 residues. Germline V gene sequence: CDR1 SGHTA, CDR2 FQGNSA. Deletions cut 1 base from V and 2 bases from J, with 10 bases between. CDR3 in amino acids: CASSLVASNTDTQYF. CDR3 bases: TGTGCCAGCAGCTTAGTGGCTAGCAACACAGATACGCAGTATTTT.

The chain recombines TRBV5-1 with TRBJ1-2, with 8 bases that match TRBD1. The length of the CDR3 is 17 residues. The germline gives CDR1 SGHRS, CDR2 YFSETQ. V shed 4 bases, J shed 8 bases, and the junction held 19 bases outside the gene matches. The CDR3 nucleotides read TGCGCCAGCAGCAGATCCCCCTCGGACAGGGTCTGGGACGGCTACACCTTC. It is translated as CASSRSPSDRVWDGYTF.

The rearrangement joins TRBV9 to TRBJ1-3, with no clear D. The germline CDR1 and CDR2 sequences are SGDLS and YYNGEE. The CDR3 is 15 amino acids. Trimming took 1 base from V and 0 from J, leaving 8 bases between them. CDR3 sequence (DNA): TGTGCCAGCAGCGTAAGGTCAGGCTCTGGAAACACCATATATTTT. This encodes CASSVRSGSGNTIYF.

V and J are TRBV19 and TRBJ2-1, with 8 positions matching TRBD2. The CDR3 loop spans 16 amino acids. Trimming took 7 bases from V and 6 from J; bases not matched to a gene: 14. The germline V gene has CDR1 LNHDA and CDR2 SQIVND (reference sequence). In nucleotides, the CDR3 is TGTGCCAGTAAACCTGCACTAGCGGCCCTCGGCAATGAGCAGTTCTTC. Translating gives CASKPALAALGNEQFF.

The rearrangement links TRBV11-3 to TRBJ2-7, with 9 positions matching TRBD1. The CDR3 consists of 14 residues. CDR1 is SGHNT and CDR2 is YENEEA in the germline V gene. With 5 bases clipped from V and 7 bases from J, the junction kept 9 bases outside the gene matches. The CDR3 DNA reads TGTGCCAGCAGCCCTAGGGACAGGGTGGAAGAGCAGTACTTC. It specifies CASSPRDRVEEQYF.

The V and J genes are TRBV6-6 and TRBJ1-2, with TRBD1 matching over 8 bases. The V gene end was trimmed by 5 bases and the J gene end by 1 base; junction bases not matched to a gene: 12. The CDR3 is 17 amino acids. Germline assignment: CDR1 MNHNY and CDR2 SVGAGI (reference sequence). The CDR3 region is CASSPTQGAFDNYGYTF. Written as DNA, the CDR3 is TGTGCCAGCAGTCCTACGCAGGGGGCGTTTGATAACTATGGCTACACCTTC.

This chain uses TRBV9 with TRBJ2-7; 9 bases are shared with TRBD1. V dropped 0 bases and J dropped 8; count of bases not matched to a gene: 6. The CDR3 has 14 amino acids. In germline, CDR1 is SGDLS, CDR2 YYNGEE. CDR3 protein: CASSVEGQGYQQYF. CDR3 nucleotide sequence: TGTGCCAGCAGCGTAGAGGGACAGGGTTACCAGCAGTACTTC.

J is TRBJ1-1 and V is TRBV5-1, with D maybe TRBD1 (5 bases). Trimming cost V 0 bases and J 4 bases, with 10 bases left between them. The germline V gene encodes CDR1 SGHRS and CDR2 YFSETQ. The CDR3 spans 14 residues. The DNA of the CDR3 is TGCGCCAGCAGCTTGGACTCGAGGGGCACTGAAGCTTTCTTT. Translated, it gives CASSLDSRGTEAFF. Looking up the rest from reference TRBV5-1 and TRBJ1-1 gives the full variable domain: KAGVTQTPRYLIKTRGQQVTLSCSPISGHRSVSWYQQTPGQGLQFLFEYFSETQRNKGNFPGRFSGRQFSNSRSEMNVSTLELGDSALYLCASSLDSRGTEAFFGQGTRLTVV.

The chain carries TRBV3-1 (or the pseudogene TRBV3-2) and TRBJ1-4; the D gene is possibly TRBD1 (5 bases). The V end was cut by 0 bases, the J end by 7 bases, with 12 bases between. The CDR3 runs 15 residues. In germline, CDR1 is LGHDT, CDR2 YNNKEL (reference sequence). CDR3 region: CASSQDAGMGEKLFF. The CDR3 coding sequence is TGTGCCAGCAGCCAAGACGCAGGGATGGGTGAAAAACTGTTTTTT.

The rearrangement uses TRBV5-6 and TRBJ2-1; 10 nucleotides align to TRBD2. CDR1 is SGHDT and CDR2 is YYEEEE in the germline V gene. The CDR3 consists of 16 residues. V shed 2 bases and J 2 bases; nucleotides not matched to a gene: 4. This CDR3 is CASSLRTSGTYNEQFF. The DNA of the CDR3 is TGTGCCAGCAGCTTACGGACTAGCGGAACCTACAATGAGCAGTTCTTC.

The chain employs TRBV7-9 and TRBJ2-5; 14 nucleotides agree with TRBD2. This CDR3 comprises 15 residues. Unmatched junction bases numbered 4, after V lost 5 bases and J lost 5 bases. Per germline, CDR1 SEHNR and CDR2 FQNEAQ (reference sequence). As DNA, the CDR3 is TGTGCCAGCAGCCAAGGACTAGCGGGGGGCGAGACCCAGTACTTC. Amino acid sequence: CASSQGLAGGETQYF.

The V call is TRBV7-9, the J call TRBJ1-5; 11 nucleotides match TRBD1. From germline, CDR1 is SEHNR and CDR2 FQNEAQ (reference sequence). The CDR3 extends over 18 amino acids. The V gene end was trimmed by 1 base and the J gene end by 4 bases; junction bases not matched to a gene: 9. The CDR3 is CASSLGITGTGGNQPQHF. For the CDR3, the DNA is TGTGCCAGCAGCTTAGGTATAACCGGGACAGGGGGGAATCAGCCCCAGCATTTT.

This clone was picked up one time. V usage is TRBV13 and J usage is TRBJ2-7; D may be TRBD1 or TRBD2 (5 bases each). This CDR3 comprises 17 residues. V was trimmed by 3 bases and J by 2 bases, leaving 20 bases between them. CDR1 is PRHDT and CDR2 is FYEKMQ in the germline V gene (reference sequence). The CDR3 sequence is CASSLAGSGTSPYEQYF. The DNA for the CDR3 is TGTGCCAGCAGCTTGGCGGGTAGTGGGACGTCTCCCTACGAGCAGTACTTC.

The V and J genes are TRBV9 and TRBJ2-7; 9 bases match TRBD2. This CDR3 contains 15 residues. Germline V CDR1 and CDR2: SGDLS, YYNGEE. After removal of 0 bases from V and 5 bases from J, the junction contained 6 bases not matched to a gene. The CDR3 protein is CASSVEGLAGDEQYF. As DNA, the CDR3 is TGTGCCAGCAGCGTAGAGGGACTAGCAGGCGACGAGCAGTACTTC.

The chain links TRBV5-1 to TRBJ2-7, with TRBD1 identical over 11 bases. This CDR3 comprises 15 residues. Germline CDR1 reads SGHRS; CDR2 reads YFSETQ. The V segment lost 4 bases and the J segment 6 bases; nucleotides outside the gene matches: 9. The DNA of the CDR3 is TGCGCCAGCAGCCCCGGGACAGGGGGGATTCCCGAGCAGTACTTC. Protein: CASSPGTGGIPEQYF.

V is TRBV3-1 (or the pseudogene TRBV3-2) and J is TRBJ2-2; D ambiguous. V lost 3 bases, J lost 7 bases, and 12 bases lay in between. The CDR3 runs to 14 residues. The V gene's germline CDR1 is LGHDT and CDR2 YNNKEL (reference sequence). CDR3 in amino acids: CASSHSPSVGELFF. The CDR3 DNA reads as TGTGCCAGCAGCCATTCTCCTAGTGTCGGGGAGCTGTTTTTT.

V gene TRBV6-5 combines with J gene TRBJ2-2; tentatively, D is TRBD2 (5 bases). CDR3 length: 14 residues. Between the trimmed V and J ends, which lost 2 bases and 5 bases, there was a span of 9 bases. Looked up from germline, CDR1 is MNHEY and CDR2 is SVGAGI. The CDR3 spells CASSYPGDTGELFF. DNA of the CDR3: TGTGCCAGCAGTTACCCCGGGGATACCGGGGAGCTGTTTTTT.

This clone appeared a few times. The V gene is TRBV5-1, the J gene TRBJ1-1; TRBD1 aligns across 8 bases. Germline CDR1 reads SGHRS; CDR2 reads YFSETQ. This CDR3 contains 18 residues. Trimming took 5 bases from V and 0 from J; bases not matched to a gene: 15. CDR3 nucleotide sequence: TGCGCCAGCAGGCCAGGACAGGGCAGGGGCTATATGAACACTGAAGCTTTCTTT. This codes for CASRPGQGRGYMNTEAFF.

This chain uses TRBV11-3 with TRBJ2-2, with D unresolved. The germline V gene has CDR1 SGHNT and CDR2 YENEEA. V was pared by 0 bases and J by 4 bases, with 12 bases between. This CDR3 region has 16 residues. Here the CDR3 reads CASSLEHGPGTGELFF. In DNA form, the CDR3 reads TGTGCCAGCAGCTTAGAACACGGACCGGGCACCGGGGAGCTGTTTTTT.

The rearrangement uses TRBV5-4 and TRBJ2-1; D is uncertain. The CDR3 runs 14 residues. Germline V gene sequence: CDR1 SGHNT, CDR2 YYREEE (reference sequence). Trimming took 0 bases from V and 5 from J, leaving 9 bases between them. The CDR3 nucleotides are TGTGCCAGCAGCTTGGTCGGCCCTGACAATGAGCAGTTCTTC. Translated, it gives CASSLVGPDNEQFF. Using reference TRBV5-4 and TRBJ2-1 for the parts outside the CDR3, the full variable domain is ETGVTQSPTHLIKTRGQQVTLRCSSQSGHNTVSWYQQALGQGPQFIFQYYREEENGRGNFPPRFSGLQFPNYSSELNVNALELDDSALYLCASSLVGPDNEQFFGPGTRLTVL.

The CDR3, as DNA: TGTGCCAGTAGTATCGGGGGCACAGATACGCAGTATTTT. Protein product: CASSIGGTDTQYF. The genes are TRBV19 and TRBJ2-3; TRBD2 is a possible D gene (5 bases). V gave up 3 bases and J gave up 1 base, with 5 bases separating them. Germline V lookup: CDR1 LNHDA, CDR2 SQIVND (reference sequence). This CDR3 is 13 amino acids long.

This clone has a handful of counts. The chain has TRBV2 and TRBJ2-4, with 7 bases lining up with TRBD2. Unmatched junction bases numbered 3, after V lost 7 bases and J lost 6 bases. Germline CDR1 SNHLY, CDR2 FYNNEI. This CDR3 has 12 residues. The CDR3 coding sequence is TGTGCCAGCACAGCGGGACGAAACATTCAGTACTTC. The encoded protein is CASTAGRNIQYF.